This passage covers 11 T cell receptor beta chains from one sample sequenced in a study of naive and memory T cell subsets. The beta constant-region primer was an equimolar mix of two oligonucleotides covering TRBC1 and TRBC2. TCRdb redid the calling of the UMI-ligation and nested PCR reads with MiXCR, one entry per CDR3 protein. The sample has 32,000 or so distinct CDR3 sequences, 13% seen once. Specimen: effector memory CD4+ T cells from blood. The sample's subset: effector memory, CD45RA- CD27-. These receptor sequences come from a human donor in good health.

Ten or more counts support this clonotype. This chain links TRBV25-1 with TRBJ1-2; D unclear. V lost 4 bases and J lost 4, with 16 bases in between. Germline-derived CDR1 and CDR2 are MGHDK and SYGVNS. The CDR3 has 15 amino acids. This CDR3 reads CASSADPPGVYGYTF. The CDR3 coding sequence is TGTGCCAGCAGTGCGGATCCTCCGGGCGTCTATGGCTACACCTTC.

This clonotype was seen more than once but under ten times. This chain joins TRBV4-3 and TRBJ2-7, with TRBD2 matching 13 bases. CDR3 length: 14 amino acids. V shed 3 bases and J 10 bases; nucleotides not matched to a gene: 6. Germline V lookup: CDR1 LGHNA, CDR2 YSLEER. The CDR3 spells CASSQTSGGNQQYF. As DNA, the CDR3 is TGCGCCAGCAGCCAGACTAGCGGGGGGAACCAACAGTACTTC.

The chain is built from TRBV5-1 and TRBJ1-1, with D possibly being TRBD1 (5 bases). The CDR3 extends over 12 amino acids. V lost 2 bases, J lost 7 bases, and 9 bases lay in between. CDR1 SGHRS and CDR2 YFSETQ come from the germline V gene. The CDR3 sequence: CASSFSQDEAFF. CDR3 sequence (DNA): TGCGCCAGCAGCTTTTCACAGGATGAAGCTTTCTTT.

Within the sample, this clonotype is medium-sized. The chain carries TRBV18 and TRBJ2-5, with no clear D. In germline, CDR1 is KGHSH, CDR2 LQKENI. This CDR3 is 13 amino acids long. Trimming left V 10 bases short and J 2 bases short, with 14 bases between. CDR3: CATQETAQETQYF. Written as DNA, the CDR3 is TGTGCCACTCAAGAGACGGCACAAGAGACCCAGTACTTC.

This clonotype was counted a few times. The V gene is TRBV12-3 or TRBV12-4, the J gene TRBJ1-6; 10 nucleotides agree with TRBD1. The trim removed 6 bases at V and 7 bases at J, leaving 9 bases unmatched. The CDR3 runs to 16 residues. CDR3 in amino acids: CASSPEPGQGNSPLHF. DNA of the CDR3: TGTGCCAGCAGCCCAGAGCCGGGACAGGGGAATTCACCCCTCCACTTT.

The rearrangement joins TRBV5-1 to TRBJ2-5, with 8 bases fitting TRBD2. With V trimmed by 5 bases and J by 1 base, 7 bases remained unmatched. Germline V gives CDR1 SGHRS, CDR2 YFSETQ. The CDR3 is made up of 15 amino acids. CDR3 protein: CASRRASGPQETQYF. CDR3 DNA sequence: TGCGCCAGCAGGAGGGCTAGCGGGCCCCAAGAGACCCAGTACTTC.

The rearrangement joins TRBV6-2 or TRBV6-3 to TRBJ1-1; D is undetermined. Germline loops: CDR1 MNHEY, CDR2 SVGEGT. The CDR3 has 15 amino acids. Trimming took off 2 bases at V and 4 bases at J, with 14 bases between the two ends. CDR3: CASSYPISRVTEAFF. CDR3 bases: TGTGCCAGCAGTTACCCAATCTCTCGGGTCACTGAAGCTTTCTTT.

This chain connects TRBV19 to TRBJ2-7; maybe TRBD1 (5 bases). Deletions cut 6 bases from V and 0 bases from J, with 15 bases between. The CDR3 length is 15 residues. The V gene's germline CDR1 is LNHDA and CDR2 SQIVND (reference sequence). For the CDR3, the DNA is TGTGCCAGTAGACAGGAACTTACTTCCTCCTACGAGCAGTACTTC. It codes for CASRQELTSSYEQYF.

This clonotype was observed at least ten times. The chain uses TRBV14 and TRBJ2-7, with TRBD2 as a possible D gene (6 bases). V was cut by 3 bases and J by 3 bases, with 12 bases left in between. Germline CDR1 is SGHDN and CDR2 is FVKESK. CDR3 size: 14 residues. The CDR3 sequence: CASSQQGGFYEQYF. CDR3 nucleotide sequence: TGTGCCAGCAGCCAGCAGGGAGGCTTCTACGAGCAGTACTTC.

This clonotype appeared many times. This chain uses TRBV2 with TRBJ2-2; 10 bases map to TRBD2. V lost 6 bases to trimming and J lost 5 bases; unmatched junction nucleotides: 12. This CDR3 is 17 amino acids long. The germline CDR1 and CDR2 sequences are SNHLY and FYNNEI. Here the CDR3 reads CASRSTRTSGTTGELFF. The CDR3, as DNA: TGTGCCAGCAGGTCGACCCGTACTAGCGGGACGACCGGGGAGCTGTTTTTT.

This clonotype was found many times. V is TRBV20-1 and J is TRBJ1-1, with D possibly being TRBD1 (5 bases). This CDR3 is 11 amino acids long. V was trimmed by 0 bases and J by 8 bases, leaving 7 bases between them. Germline V CDR1 and CDR2: DFQATT, SNEGSKA (reference sequence). The CDR3 is CSAREPGEAFF. The CDR3 bases are TGCAGTGCTAGAGAGCCAGGGGAAGCTTTCTTT.